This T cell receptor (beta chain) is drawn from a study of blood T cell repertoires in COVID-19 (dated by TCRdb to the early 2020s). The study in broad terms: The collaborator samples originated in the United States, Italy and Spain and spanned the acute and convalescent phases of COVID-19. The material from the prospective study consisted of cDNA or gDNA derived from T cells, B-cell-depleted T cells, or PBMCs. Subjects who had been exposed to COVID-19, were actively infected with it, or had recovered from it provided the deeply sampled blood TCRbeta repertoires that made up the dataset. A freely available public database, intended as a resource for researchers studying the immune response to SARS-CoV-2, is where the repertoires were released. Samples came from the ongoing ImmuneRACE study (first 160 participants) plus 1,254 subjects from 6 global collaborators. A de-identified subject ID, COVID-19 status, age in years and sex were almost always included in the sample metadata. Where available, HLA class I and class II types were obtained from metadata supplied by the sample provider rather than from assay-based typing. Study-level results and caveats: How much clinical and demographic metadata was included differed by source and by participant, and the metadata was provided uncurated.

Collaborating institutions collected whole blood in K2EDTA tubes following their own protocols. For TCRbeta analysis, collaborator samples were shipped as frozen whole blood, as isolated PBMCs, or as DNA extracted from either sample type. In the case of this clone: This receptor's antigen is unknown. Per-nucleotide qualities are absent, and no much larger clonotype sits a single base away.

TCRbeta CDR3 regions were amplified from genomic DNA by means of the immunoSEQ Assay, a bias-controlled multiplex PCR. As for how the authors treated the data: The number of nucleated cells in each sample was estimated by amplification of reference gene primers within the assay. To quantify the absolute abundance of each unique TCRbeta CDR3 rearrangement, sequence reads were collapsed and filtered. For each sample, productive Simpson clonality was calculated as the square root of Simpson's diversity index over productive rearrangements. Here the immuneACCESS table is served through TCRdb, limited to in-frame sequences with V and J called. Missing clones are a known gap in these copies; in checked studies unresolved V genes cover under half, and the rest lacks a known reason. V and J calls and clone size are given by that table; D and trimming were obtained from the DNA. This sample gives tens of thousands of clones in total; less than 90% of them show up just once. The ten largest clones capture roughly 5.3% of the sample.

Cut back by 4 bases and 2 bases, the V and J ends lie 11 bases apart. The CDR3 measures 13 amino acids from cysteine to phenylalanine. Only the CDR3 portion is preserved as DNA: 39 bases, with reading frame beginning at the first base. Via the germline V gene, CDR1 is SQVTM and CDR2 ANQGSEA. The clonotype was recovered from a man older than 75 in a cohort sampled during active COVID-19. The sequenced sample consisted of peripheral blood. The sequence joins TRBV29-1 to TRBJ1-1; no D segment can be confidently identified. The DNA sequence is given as TGCAGCGTTGCGCGGAAGCTAAACACTGAAGCTTTCTTT. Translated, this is CSVARKLNTEAFF.